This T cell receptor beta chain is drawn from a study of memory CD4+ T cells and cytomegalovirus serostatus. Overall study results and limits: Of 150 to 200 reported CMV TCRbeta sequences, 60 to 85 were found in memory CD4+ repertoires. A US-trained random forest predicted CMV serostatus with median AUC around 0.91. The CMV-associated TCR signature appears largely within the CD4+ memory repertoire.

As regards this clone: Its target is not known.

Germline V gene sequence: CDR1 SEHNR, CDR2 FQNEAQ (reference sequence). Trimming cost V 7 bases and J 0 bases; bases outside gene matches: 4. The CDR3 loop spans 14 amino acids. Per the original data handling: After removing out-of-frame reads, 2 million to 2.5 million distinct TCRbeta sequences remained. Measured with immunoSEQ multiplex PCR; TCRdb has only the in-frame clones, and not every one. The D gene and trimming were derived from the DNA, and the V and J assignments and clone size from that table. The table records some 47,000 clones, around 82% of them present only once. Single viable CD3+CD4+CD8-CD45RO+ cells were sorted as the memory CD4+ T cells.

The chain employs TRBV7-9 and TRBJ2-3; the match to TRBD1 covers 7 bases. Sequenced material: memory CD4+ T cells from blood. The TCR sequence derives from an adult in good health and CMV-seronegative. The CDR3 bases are TGTGCCAGCAATTGGGGACAGAGCACAGATACGCAGTATTTT. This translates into CASNWGQSTDTQYF.